This T cell receptor beta chain was recovered during a study of spatial heterogeneity in lung cancer. Study-level points and caveats: Counts of expanded alpha and beta TCRs within tumors tracked the tumor nonsynonymous mutation count.

Time point specified: sample taken at primary tumor resection. Whole RNA obtained from tumor, nontumor lung or frozen PBMC underwent sequencing without sorting. Many counts were recorded for this clonotype. Its antigen is currently unknown. Found in a library prepared for alpha chains, this beta chain is an off-target read, and its abundance has little meaning. A unique molecular identifier was attached to every TCR cDNA molecule. TCRdb processed the 5' RACE reads anew with MiXCR; each CDR3 protein has one entry. The sample consists of thousands of distinct CDR3 sequences, less than 9% of them appearing once. CDR3 size: 14 residues. Germline V CDR1 and CDR2: SEHNR, FQNEAQ (reference sequence). V was clipped by 5 bases and J by 5 bases; unmatched bases: 7.

The source material was lung tumor tissue, sampled at surgery. This chain links TRBV7-9 with TRBJ1-1, with TRBD1 identical over 8 bases. The clonotype originates from a female donor with early-stage non-small cell lung cancer. CDR3 residues: CASSQIQGGTEAFF. The DNA for the CDR3 is TGTGCCAGCAGCCAAATACAGGGGGGAACTGAAGCTTTCTTT.